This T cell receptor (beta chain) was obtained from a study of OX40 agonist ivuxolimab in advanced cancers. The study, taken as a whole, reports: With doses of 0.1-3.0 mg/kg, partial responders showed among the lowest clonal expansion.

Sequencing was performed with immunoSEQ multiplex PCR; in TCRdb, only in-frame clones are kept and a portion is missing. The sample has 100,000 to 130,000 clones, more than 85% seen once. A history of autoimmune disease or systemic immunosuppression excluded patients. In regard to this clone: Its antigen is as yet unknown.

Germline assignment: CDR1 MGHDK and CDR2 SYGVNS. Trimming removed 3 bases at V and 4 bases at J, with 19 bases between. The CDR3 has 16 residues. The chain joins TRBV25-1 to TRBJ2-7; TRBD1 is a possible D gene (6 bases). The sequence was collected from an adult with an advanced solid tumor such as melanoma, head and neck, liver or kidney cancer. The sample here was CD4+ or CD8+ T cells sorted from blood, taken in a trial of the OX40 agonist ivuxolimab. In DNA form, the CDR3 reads TGTGCCAGCAGTGATGAAAGCAGGGGCAGTTTTTACGAGCAGTACTTC. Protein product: CASSDESRGSFYEQYF.